This T cell receptor (beta chain) was identified in a study of T cells in Graves' hyperthyroidism and ophthalmopathy. Researchers took RNA transcripts and amplified the TCR beta CDR3 regions from them. With the HTBI primer set, the TCR CDR3 went through a first round of RT-PCR. MiXCR, applied by TCRdb to the multiplex PCR reads, yields one record per CDR3 protein. The table lists more than 500,000 distinct CDR3 sequences, around 15% of them singletons. Germline V gene lookup returns CDR1 MDHEN and CDR2 SYDVKM. Trimming at V came to 5 bases and at J to 5 bases, leaving 9 bases not matched to a gene. The CDR3 consists of 15 residues.

The clonotype comes from a woman between 35 and 50 years old with Graves' hyperthyroidism. Input material: blood. This chain links TRBV28 with TRBJ2-7, with 10 bases matching TRBD2. The CDR3 loop is CASSPQAGGPNEQYF. The CDR3 bases are TGTGCCAGCAGTCCCCAAGCGGGAGGGCCGAACGAGCAGTACTTC.